The sequence of this TCR beta chain was determined in a study of T cells in Graves' hyperthyroidism and ophthalmopathy. This clonotype was seen just once. A much larger clone sits a single nucleotide away, making a read error possible. Researchers took RNA transcripts and amplified the TCR beta CDR3 regions from them. HTBI primers were used for first-round RT-PCR of the TCR CDR3. TCRdb re-called the multiplex PCR reads with MiXCR, one entry per CDR3 protein. This table holds hundreds of thousands of distinct CDR3 sequences, about 15% found once. The CDR3 sequence is 14 residues long. CDR1 LNHNV and CDR2 YYDKDF come from the germline V gene (reference sequence).

The chain carries TRBV15 and TRBJ2-7; D is unresolved. The sequencing sample was made of blood. The source is a young woman with Graves' hyperthyroidism. The CDR3 loop is CVTSRNHGTNEQYF. The CDR3 coding sequence is TGTGTCACCAGCAGAAACCACGGAACTAACGAGCAGTACTTC.